These 24 T cell receptor beta chains came from one sample sequenced in a study of cytomegalovirus exposure and HLA in healthy donors. PCR was performed using 60 Vbeta and 13 Jbeta primers. Clones were sequenced by immunoSEQ multiplex PCR, and TCRdb holds only the in-frame ones, with some missing. In the table there are around 180,000 clones, roughly 78% of which are singletons. The specimen sequenced was PBMCs. The receptors were gathered from a woman aged 45-59 years in good health and CMV-seropositive.

V usage is TRBV4-1 and J usage is TRBJ2-7, with a weak D call TRBD2 (5 bases). The CDR3 covers 15 residues. The germline V gene encodes CDR1 MGHRA and CDR2 YSYEKL. V was clipped by 4 bases and J by 3 bases, with 16 bases between them. The CDR3 loop is CASSLASTKGYEQYF. The CDR3 DNA reads as TGCGCCAGCAGCCTTGCCTCGACTAAGGGCTACGAGCAGTACTTC.

This clone appeared a single time. The J gene is TRBJ1-2, the V gene TRBV5-1, with TRBD1 identical over 8 bases. The length of the CDR3 is 14 residues. The J segment lost 6 bases and the V segment lost 0 bases, leaving 4 bases of the junction unmatched. In germline, CDR1 is SGHRS, CDR2 YFSETQ. Here the CDR3 reads CASSLGQGLNGYTF. DNA for the CDR3: TGCGCCAGCAGCTTGGGACAGGGGCTAAATGGCTACACCTTC.

This rearrangement joins TRBV11-2 to TRBJ2-5; D possibly corresponds to TRBD1 (5 bases). The CDR3 contains 15 residues. Deletions cut 0 bases from V and 1 base from J, with 9 bases between. CDR1 is SGHAT, CDR2 FQNNGV, per germline. The CDR3 DNA is TGTGCCAGCAGCTTAGATCTTGGGGCCCAAGAGACCCAGTACTTC. As protein: CASSLDLGAQETQYF.

As DNA, the CDR3 is TGTGCCAGCAGACGGACAGGGTTCACAGATACGCAGTATTTT. This codes for CASRRTGFTDTQYF. V is TRBV2 and J is TRBJ2-3, with 8 bases that match TRBD1. Germline V CDR1 and CDR2: SNHLY, FYNNEI. The V and J ends lost 6 bases and 2 bases, in that order; junction bases with no gene match: 4. This CDR3 spans 14 amino acids.

This clone was seen just once. The J gene is TRBJ1-2, the V gene TRBV6-1; a weak D match, TRBD1 (5 bases). The germline V gene has CDR1 MNHNS and CDR2 SASEGT. The CDR3 totals 14 residues. Trimming took off 7 bases at V and 8 bases at J, with 20 bases between the two ends. The CDR3 reads CASMRRGNAEGYTF. In nucleotides, the CDR3 is TGTGCCAGCATGCGGAGGGGAAATGCGGAAGGCTACACCTTC.

The chain uses TRBV4-2 and TRBJ2-3; 7 nucleotides agree with TRBD2. V was pared by 4 bases and J by 2 bases, with 6 bases of the junction left unmatched. Germline V gives CDR1 LGHNA, CDR2 YNFKEQ. The CDR3 is made up of 15 amino acids. The chain's CDR3 is CASSREGDFTDTQYF. As DNA, the CDR3 is TGTGCCAGCAGCCGGGAGGGTGACTTCACAGATACGCAGTATTTT.

In its sample, this clone was seen a few times. The chain combines TRBV6-4 with TRBJ1-2; D possibly corresponds to TRBD1 (6 bases). Germline-derived CDR1 and CDR2 are MRHNA and SNTAGT. Trimming shortened V by 7 bases and J by 5 bases, and 14 bases separated the two germline ends. The CDR3 has 13 residues. The CDR3 spells CASTLTGPYGYTF. CDR3 bases: TGTGCCAGCACCCTTACAGGGCCTTATGGCTACACCTTC.

The chain is built from TRBV19 and TRBJ1-1, with D unclear. The CDR3 has 13 residues. V was cut by 1 base and J by 1 base, with 4 bases left in between. Germline V gene lookup returns CDR1 LNHDA and CDR2 SQIVND (reference sequence). CDR3 in DNA: TGTGCCAGTAGTATAGGAGCGAACACTGAAGCTTTCTTT. This gives the protein CASSIGANTEAFF. Full variable domain (rest looked up from reference TRBV19 and TRBJ1-1): DGGITQSPKYLFRKEGQNVTLSCEQNLNHDAMYWYRQDPGQGLRLIYYSQIVNDFQKGDIAEGYSVSREKKESFPLTVTSAQKNPTAFYLCASSIGANTEAFFGQGTRLTVV.

The count of this clone is one. Other nucleotide sequences in the sample specify the same CDR3. The chain carries TRBV18 and TRBJ2-7; the D gene is possibly TRBD2 (5 bases). CDR3 length: 13 residues. CDR1 and CDR2 from the germline V gene are KGHSH and LQKENI. Trimming took 2 bases from V and 0 from J, leaving 5 bases between them. CDR3 bases: TGTGCCAGCTCACCAGGGAGCTCCTACGAGCAGTACTTC. Amino acids: CASSPGSSYEQYF.

The J gene is TRBJ1-5, the V gene TRBV6-1, with TRBD1 identical over 8 bases. Germline V gene sequence: CDR1 MNHNS, CDR2 SASEGT. The V segment lost 5 bases and the J segment 7 bases; nucleotides outside the gene matches: 10. The CDR3 is 15 residues long. This CDR3 is CASSLDRGDRQPQHF. The CDR3 nucleotides read TGTGCCAGCAGTCTTGACAGGGGAGACAGGCAGCCCCAGCATTTT.

This clone was recorded once. The chain carries TRBV7-2 and TRBJ2-5; 8 nucleotides match TRBD2. The germline V gene has CDR1 SGHTA and CDR2 FQGNSA. The length of the CDR3 is 17 residues. V lost 5 bases to trimming and J lost 5 bases; unmatched junction nucleotides: 16. CDR3 loop: CASSLNGRTSPRETQYF. DNA for the CDR3: TGTGCCAGCAGCCTGAACGGTCGGACTAGCCCCCGGGAGACCCAGTACTTC.

CDR3 DNA sequence: TGCGCCAGCAGTCTAGGACTAGCGGGGTCAGATACGCAGTATTTT. Protein: CASSLGLAGSDTQYF. The rearrangement links TRBV5-1 to TRBJ2-3; 12 bases map to TRBD2. The CDR3 is made up of 15 amino acids. CDR1 is SGHRS and CDR2 is YFSETQ in the germline V gene. With 5 bases clipped from V and 4 bases from J, the junction kept 5 bases outside the gene matches.

The chain is built from TRBV9 and TRBJ1-6, with 8 nucleotides matching TRBD1. CDR1 SGDLS and CDR2 YYNGEE come from the germline V gene. The CDR3 is 14 residues long. The J segment lost 10 bases and the V segment lost 1 base, leaving 4 bases of the junction unmatched. In nucleotides, the CDR3 is TGTGCCAGCAGCGTAAAGGCAGGGGGCTCACCCCTCCACTTT. Translating it yields CASSVKAGGSPLHF. The full variable domain, rest sourced from reference TRBV9 and TRBJ1-6, is DSGVTQTPKHLITATGQRVTLRCSPRSGDLSVYWYQQSLDQGLQFLIQYYNGEERAKGNILERFSAQQFPDLHSELNLSSLELGDSALYFCASSVKAGGSPLHFGNGTRLTVT.

The rearrangement joins TRBV27 to TRBJ2-7, with TRBD1 identical over 7 bases. After removal of 4 bases from V and 0 bases from J, the junction contained 9 bases not matched to a gene. The CDR3 runs to 16 residues. Germline V CDR1 and CDR2: MNHEY, SMNVEV (reference sequence). CDR3 protein: CASSSLGQPASYEQYF. The CDR3 nucleotides are TGTGCCAGCAGTTCCCTGGGACAGCCAGCCTCCTACGAGCAGTACTTC.

The V gene is TRBV6-1, the J gene TRBJ1-1; D remains ambiguous. Germline V gene data show CDR1 as MNHNS and CDR2 as SASEGT. The CDR3 length is 13 residues. The V end lost 0 bases, the J end lost 6 bases, and 8 bases lay between the germline ends. CDR3 loop: CASSEAGLAEAFF. For the CDR3, the DNA is TGTGCCAGCAGTGAAGCAGGACTGGCTGAAGCTTTCTTT.

This chain joins TRBV11-2 and TRBJ2-2, with a possible D match to TRBD1 (5 bases). This CDR3 has 16 amino acids. Trimming removed 1 base from V and 4 bases from J, with 13 bases in between. In germline, CDR1 is SGHAT, CDR2 FQNNGV. The chain's CDR3 is CASSLALVTGTGELFF. In DNA form, the CDR3 reads TGTGCCAGCAGCTTAGCCCTCGTCACAGGCACCGGGGAGCTGTTTTTT. The whole variable domain, remainder taken from reference TRBV11-2 and TRBJ2-2, is EAGVAQSPRYKIIEKRQSVAFWCNPISGHATLYWYQQILGQGPKLLIQFQNNGVVDDSQLPKDRFSAERLKGVDSTLKIQPAKLEDSAVYLCASSLALVTGTGELFFGEGSRLTVL.

This chain joins TRBV18 and TRBJ1-2; TRBD1 matches at 9 bases. This CDR3 contains 16 residues. The ends lost 4 bases at V and 2 bases at J; junction bases unmatched: 8. CDR1 is KGHSH, CDR2 LQKENI, per germline. CDR3 protein: CASSRSPGTGNYGYTF. The CDR3 nucleotides read TGTGCCAGCTCACGGAGTCCCGGGACAGGGAACTATGGCTACACCTTC.

The rearrangement links TRBV5-1 to TRBJ2-3, with 7 bases fitting TRBD1. CDR3 length: 15 amino acids. Unmatched junction bases numbered 5, after V lost 4 bases and J lost 0 bases. Germline V lookup: CDR1 SGHRS, CDR2 YFSETQ. The CDR3 reads CASSPRDRSTDTQYF. The CDR3 bases are TGCGCCAGCAGCCCCCGGGACAGAAGCACAGATACGCAGTATTTT.

This clone was found a few times. V is TRBV6-5 and J is TRBJ2-1; D gene uncertain. The CDR3 spans 14 residues. Germline V gene sequence: CDR1 MNHEY, CDR2 SVGAGI. Between the trimmed V and J ends, which lost 6 bases and 0 bases, there was a span of 9 bases. In nucleotides, the CDR3 is TGTGCCAGCAGAAGTGAGAGCTCCTACAATGAGCAGTTCTTC. This sequence encodes CASRSESSYNEQFF.

The rearrangement links TRBV19 to TRBJ2-7, with 8 positions matching TRBD2. Germline-derived CDR1 and CDR2 are LNHDA and SQIVND (reference sequence). The ends lost 3 bases at V and 2 bases at J; junction bases unmatched: 3. This CDR3 has 14 residues. The CDR3 protein is CASSMAGGTYEQYF. CDR3 nucleotides: TGTGCCAGTAGTATGGCGGGGGGAACCTACGAGCAGTACTTC.

Only a few counts were recorded for this clone. The chain links TRBV19 to TRBJ2-7; TRBD1 aligns across 8 bases. The CDR3 spans 13 residues. Germline values: CDR1 LNHDA, CDR2 SQIVND (reference sequence). J was trimmed by 6 bases and V by 4 bases; bases with no gene match: 5. CDR3 sequence reads: CASSTGQGGEQYF. The CDR3 DNA sequence: TGTGCCAGTAGTACTGGACAGGGAGGCGAGCAGTACTTC.

This chain links TRBV10-2 with TRBJ2-2, with 8 bases lining up with TRBD2. CDR1 and CDR2 (germline): WSHSY, SAAADI. The CDR3 runs to 14 residues. The J segment lost 6 bases and the V segment lost 7 bases, leaving 7 bases of the junction unmatched. CDR3 in amino acids: CASTLGGAPGELFF. The CDR3 DNA reads TGCGCCAGCACCCTCGGGGGGGCTCCCGGGGAGCTGTTTTTT.

This rearrangement joins TRBV10-1 to TRBJ1-2; 10 nucleotides agree with TRBD1. The CDR3 contains 16 residues. Germline trimming cut 6 bases from V and 2 bases from J; bases unmatched to any gene: 9. Looked up from germline, CDR1 is WNHNN and CDR2 is SYGVQD (reference sequence). CDR3 DNA sequence: TGCGCCAGCAGCTTTCCCGGGGGACAGGGGAACTATGGCTACACCTTC. Its translation is CASSFPGGQGNYGYTF.

The chain recombines TRBV5-6 with TRBJ1-1; no firm D call. There are 13 residues in the CDR3. Germline loops: CDR1 SGHDT, CDR2 YYEEEE. V was clipped by 4 bases and J by 6 bases, with 13 bases between them. In DNA form, the CDR3 reads TGTGCCAGCAGCAGGCCTCGTCTAGCTGAAGCTTTCTTT. Its protein is CASSRPRLAEAFF.